These T cell receptor beta chains were read from a single sample in a study of T cell responses to AZD1222 COVID-19 vaccine. TCRdb's copy holds only in-frame clones and misses some; the assay was immunoSEQ multiplex PCR. The table lists some 110,000 clones, about 82% of them singletons. Specimen: peripheral blood, collected 28 days after the second AZD1222 dose. The receptors were sampled from an adult who received the AZD1222 COVID-19 vaccine. CDR3s include the opening cysteine and the closing phenylalanine or tryptophan. The order of the fields is J gene, V gene, clone size, D gene, CDR3 DNA, CDR3 protein. D genes are given only for firm matches. Expanded clones get a size class; other rows say once, few or many, or leave the size out.

>TRBJ1-1|TRBV2|.|.
TGTGCCAGCGGGTATCAGACGGACGCTGAAGCTTTCTTT
CASGYQTDAEAFF
>TRBJ2-5|TRBV2|.|.
TGTGCCAGCACCCGGGAGACCCAGTACTTC
CASTRETQYF
>TRBJ2-1|TRBV23-1|.|TRBD1
TGCGCCAGCAGTCGGAACAGGGGATGGGAAGCCCCCTACAATGAGCAGTTCTTC
CASSRNRGWEAPYNEQFF
>TRBJ1-1|TRBV28|.|TRBD1
TGTGCCGGAACGGGACAGGGGGCGGGCACTGAAGCTTTCTTT
CAGTGQGAGTEAFF
>TRBJ2-1|TRBV5-5|.|.
TGTGCCAGCAGTCCTACCTGGGGGGGGCAATACAATGAGCAGTTCTTC
CASSPTWGGQYNEQFF
>TRBJ2-2|TRBV7-2|few|.
TGTGCCAGCAGCTTAGATCAAGCGTTAAACACCGGGGAGCTGTTTTTT
CASSLDQALNTGELFF
>TRBJ1-2|TRBV3-1/TRBV3-2|.|.
TGTGCCAGCAGCCAAGAGGGAAGGGGATGCACCTTC
CASSQEGRGCTF
>TRBJ2-5|TRBV3-1/TRBV3-2|once|TRBD2
TGTGCCAGCAGCCAAGATCTTCCGGGACTAGCGGGGGGGCAGGAGACCCAGTACTTC
CASSQDLPGLAGGQETQYF
>TRBJ2-1|TRBV24-1|few|TRBD2
TGTGCCACCAGTGATTTGCTAGCGGGAGGGAGGAATGAGCAGTTCTTC
CATSDLLAGGRNEQFF
>TRBJ2-7|TRBV5-1|.|.
TGCGCCAGCAGCAGAAATAACTACGAGCAGTACTTC
CASSRNNYEQYF
>TRBJ1-1|TRBV3-1/TRBV3-2|.|.
TGTGCCAGCAGCCAAGCCAGCCAGGGCACTGAAGCTTTCTTT
CASSQASQGTEAFF
>TRBJ2-7|TRBV2|few|.
.
CASSSSTGILAEQYF
>TRBJ2-7|TRBV27|.|TRBD2
TGTGCCAGCAGTTTCCGGGCGTCGGGGGGCTACGAGCAGTACTTC
CASSFRASGGYEQYF
>TRBJ1-1|TRBV9|.|.
TGTGCCAGCAGCGTAGGGGCAGGGGCAGGCTATGAAGCTTTCTTT
CASSVGAGAGYEAFF
>TRBJ1-2|TRBV29-1|.|.
TGCAGCGTTGAAGTCCGAGAATATGGCTACACCTTC
CSVEVREYGYTF
>TRBJ2-4|TRBV15|few|TRBD1
TGTGCCACCAGCAGGGAGGGACAGGGTGTTGGGGCGGAAAACATTCAGTACTTC
CATSREGQGVGAENIQYF
>TRBJ1-5|TRBV28|.|TRBD1
TGTGCCAGCAGTCCTATATGGGGACAGGGAAATCAGCCCCAGCATTTT
CASSPIWGQGNQPQHF
>TRBJ2-7|TRBV5-1|.|TRBD1
TGCGCCAGCAGCTTGGACAGGGGGGTTTACGAGCAGTACTTC
CASSLDRGVYEQYF
>TRBJ2-5|TRBV29-1|.|.
TGCAGCGTTAGGGTTACAGTGCAAGAGACCCAGTACTTC
CSVRVTVQETQYF
>TRBJ2-3|TRBV5-8|.|.
TGTGCCAGCAGCTCCTCCGGGGGCGCATTTACAGATACGCAGTATTTT
CASSSSGGAFTDTQYF
>TRBJ2-1|TRBV3-1/TRBV3-2|.|.
TGTGCCAGCAGCCAGTCGACTAGTGGGGATGAGCAGTTCTTC
CASSQSTSGDEQFF
>TRBJ1-1|TRBV7-9|.|.
TGTGCCAGCAGCTTAGTTCGCGGAAACACTGAAGCTTTCTTT
CASSLVRGNTEAFF
>TRBJ1-5|TRBV6-2/TRBV6-3|once|.
TGTGCCAGCAGCTGGAGGGGGGGCGGCAATCAGCCCCAGCATTTT
CASSWRGGGNQPQHF
>TRBJ2-1|TRBV3-1/TRBV3-2|.|.
TGTGCCAGCAGCCAAGGTGTGCCAACCTACAATGAGCAGTTCTTC
CASSQGVPTYNEQFF
>TRBJ1-5|TRBV3-1/TRBV3-2|.|TRBD1
TGTGCCAGCAGCCAAGATCTGACAGGGGGACAGCCCCAGCATTTT
CASSQDLTGGQPQHF
>TRBJ1-3|TRBV10-3|.|.
TGTGCCATCAGTGACCCCCGCTGGGACCAAAGCAACATATATTTT
CAISDPRWDQSNIYF
>TRBJ2-3|TRBV7-3|once|TRBD2
TGTGCCAGCAGCTTTGGGAATAGCGGGAGCACAGATACGCAGTATTTT
CASSFGNSGSTDTQYF
>TRBJ1-2|TRBV4-3|.|.
TGCGCCAGCAGCCAAGGACGGGGGTTCGACTATGGCTACACCTTC
CASSQGRGFDYGYTF
>TRBJ1-2|TRBV19|few|TRBD1
TGTGCCAGTAGTATACAGGGGGCTAACTATGGCTACACCTTC
CASSIQGANYGYTF
>TRBJ2-7|TRBV5-1|.|TRBD2
TGCGCCAGCAGCTTGCCTAGCGGGGAACAGCAGTACTTC
CASSLPSGEQQYF
>TRBJ1-4|TRBV11-2|few|TRBD1
TGTGCCAGCAGCTTAGATGGACAGGCTAATGAAAAACTGTTTTTT
CASSLDGQANEKLFF
>TRBJ1-1|TRBV5-1|.|.
TGCGCCAGCAGCTTACAGGAGAACACTGAAGCTTTCTTT
CASSLQENTEAFF
>TRBJ1-6|TRBV5-4|.|.
TGTGCCAGCAGCTCCAATTTGGGTGGCAATTCACCCCTCCACTTT
CASSSNLGGNSPLHF
>TRBJ2-1|TRBV5-1|few|.
TGCGCCAGCAGCTTGGAGGTCCGGGGGCCCTACAATGAGCAGTTCTTC
CASSLEVRGPYNEQFF
>TRBJ2-2|TRBV7-2|.|.
TGTGCCAGCAGCAACAGGGAGACCCGGGAGCTGTTTTTT
CASSNRETRELFF
>TRBJ2-3|TRBV3-1/TRBV3-2|.|.
TGTGCCAGCAGCCACGACTACTTCACAGATACGCAGTATTTT
CASSHDYFTDTQYF